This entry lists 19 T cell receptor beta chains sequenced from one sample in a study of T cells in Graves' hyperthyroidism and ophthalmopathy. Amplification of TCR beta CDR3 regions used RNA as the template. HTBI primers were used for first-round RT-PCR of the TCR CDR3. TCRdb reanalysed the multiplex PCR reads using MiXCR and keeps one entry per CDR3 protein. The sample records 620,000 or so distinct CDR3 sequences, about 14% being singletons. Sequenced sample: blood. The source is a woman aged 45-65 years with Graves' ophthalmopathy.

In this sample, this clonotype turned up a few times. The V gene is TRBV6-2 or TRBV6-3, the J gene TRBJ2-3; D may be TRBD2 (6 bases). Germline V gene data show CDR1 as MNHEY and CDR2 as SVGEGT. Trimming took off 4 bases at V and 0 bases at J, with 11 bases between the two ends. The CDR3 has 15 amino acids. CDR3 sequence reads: CASSWGGTSTDTQYF. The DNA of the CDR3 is TGTGCCAGCAGTTGGGGCGGGACTAGCACAGATACGCAGTATTTT.

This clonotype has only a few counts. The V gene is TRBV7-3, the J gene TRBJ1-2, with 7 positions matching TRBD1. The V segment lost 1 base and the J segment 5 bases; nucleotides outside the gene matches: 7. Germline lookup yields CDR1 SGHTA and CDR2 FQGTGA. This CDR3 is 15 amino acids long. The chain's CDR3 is CASSLSPRGEYGYTF. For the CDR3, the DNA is TGTGCCAGCAGCTTAAGCCCCAGGGGGGAATATGGCTACACCTTC.

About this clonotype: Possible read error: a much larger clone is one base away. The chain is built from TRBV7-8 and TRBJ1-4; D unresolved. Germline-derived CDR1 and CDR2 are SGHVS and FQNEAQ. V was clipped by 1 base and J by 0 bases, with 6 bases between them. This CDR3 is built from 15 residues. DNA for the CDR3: TGTGCCAGCAGCTTAGGTCTTGCAACTAATGAAAAACTGTTTTTT. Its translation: CASSLGLATNEKLFF.

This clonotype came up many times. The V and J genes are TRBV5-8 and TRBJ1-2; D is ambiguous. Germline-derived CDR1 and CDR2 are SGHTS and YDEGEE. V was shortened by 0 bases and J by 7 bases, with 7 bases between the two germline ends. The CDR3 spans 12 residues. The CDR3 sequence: CASSLGVAGYTF. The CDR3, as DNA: TGTGCCAGCAGCTTGGGAGTGGCTGGCTACACCTTC.

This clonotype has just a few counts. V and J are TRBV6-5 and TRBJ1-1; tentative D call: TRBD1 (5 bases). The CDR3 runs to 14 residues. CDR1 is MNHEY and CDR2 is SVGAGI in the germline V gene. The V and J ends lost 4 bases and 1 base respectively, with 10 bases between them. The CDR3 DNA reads TGTGCCAGCAGTTCTCAGGGAACGAACACTGAAGCTTTCTTT. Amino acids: CASSSQGTNTEAFF.

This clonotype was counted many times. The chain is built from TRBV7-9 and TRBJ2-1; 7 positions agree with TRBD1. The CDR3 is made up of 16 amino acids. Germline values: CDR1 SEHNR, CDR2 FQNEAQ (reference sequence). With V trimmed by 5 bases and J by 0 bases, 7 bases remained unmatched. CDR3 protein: CASSPKGQSSYNEQFF. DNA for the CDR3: TGTGCCAGCAGCCCCAAGGGACAGAGCTCCTACAATGAGCAGTTCTTC.

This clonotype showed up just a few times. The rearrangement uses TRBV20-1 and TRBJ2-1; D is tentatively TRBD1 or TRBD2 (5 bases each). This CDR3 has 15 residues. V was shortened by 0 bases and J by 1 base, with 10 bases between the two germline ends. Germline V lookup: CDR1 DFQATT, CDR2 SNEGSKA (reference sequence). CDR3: CSAREIGASYNEQFF. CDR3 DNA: TGCAGTGCTAGAGAAATCGGGGCTTCCTACAATGAGCAGTTCTTC.

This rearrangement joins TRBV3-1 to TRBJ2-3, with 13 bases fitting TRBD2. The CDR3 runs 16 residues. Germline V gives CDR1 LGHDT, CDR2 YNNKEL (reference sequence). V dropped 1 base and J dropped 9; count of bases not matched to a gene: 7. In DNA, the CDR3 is TGTGCCAGCAGCCAAGGGACTAGCGGGAGCGGGGGGACGCAGTATTTT. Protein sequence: CASSQGTSGSGGTQYF.

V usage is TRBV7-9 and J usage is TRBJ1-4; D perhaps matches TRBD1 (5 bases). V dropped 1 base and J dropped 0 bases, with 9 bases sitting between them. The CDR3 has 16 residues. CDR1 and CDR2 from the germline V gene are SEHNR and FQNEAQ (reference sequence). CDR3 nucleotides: TGTGCCAGCAGCTTAGTCGGGGACTCAACTAATGAAAAACTGTTTTTT. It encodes CASSLVGDSTNEKLFF.

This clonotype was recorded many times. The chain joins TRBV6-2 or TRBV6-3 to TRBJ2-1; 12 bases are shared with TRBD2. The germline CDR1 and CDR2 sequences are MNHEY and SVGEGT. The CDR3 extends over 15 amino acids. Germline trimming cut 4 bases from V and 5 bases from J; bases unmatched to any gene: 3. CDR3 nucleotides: TGTGCCAGCAGTTTTCTAGCGGGAGGGAACAATGAGCAGTTCTTC. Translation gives CASSFLAGGNNEQFF.

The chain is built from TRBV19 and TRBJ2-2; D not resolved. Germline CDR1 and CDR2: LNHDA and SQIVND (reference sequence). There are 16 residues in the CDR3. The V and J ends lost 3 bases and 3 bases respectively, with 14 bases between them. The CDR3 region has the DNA TGTGCCAGTAGTATCCCCCGGGTGTGGGACACCGGGGAGCTGTTTTTT. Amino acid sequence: CASSIPRVWDTGELFF.

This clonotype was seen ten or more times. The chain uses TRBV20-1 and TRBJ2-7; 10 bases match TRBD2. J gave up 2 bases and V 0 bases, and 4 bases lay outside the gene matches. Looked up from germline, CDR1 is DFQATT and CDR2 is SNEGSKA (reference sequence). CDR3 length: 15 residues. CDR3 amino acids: CSARDLGTSAYEQYF. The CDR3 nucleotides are TGCAGTGCTAGAGATCTTGGGACTAGCGCCTACGAGCAGTACTTC.

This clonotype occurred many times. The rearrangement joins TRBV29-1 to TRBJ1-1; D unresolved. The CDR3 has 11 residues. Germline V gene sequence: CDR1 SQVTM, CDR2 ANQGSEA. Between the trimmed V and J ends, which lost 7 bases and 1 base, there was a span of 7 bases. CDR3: CSANKNTEAFF. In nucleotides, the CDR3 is TGCAGCGCGAATAAGAACACTGAAGCTTTCTTT.

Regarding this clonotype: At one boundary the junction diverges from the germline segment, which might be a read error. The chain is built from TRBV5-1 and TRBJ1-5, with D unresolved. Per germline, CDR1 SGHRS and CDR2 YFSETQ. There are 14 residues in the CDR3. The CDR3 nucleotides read TGCGCCAACAGCTTGGAGGGTAGTGGACAGCCCCAGCATTTT. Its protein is CANSLEGSGQPQHF.

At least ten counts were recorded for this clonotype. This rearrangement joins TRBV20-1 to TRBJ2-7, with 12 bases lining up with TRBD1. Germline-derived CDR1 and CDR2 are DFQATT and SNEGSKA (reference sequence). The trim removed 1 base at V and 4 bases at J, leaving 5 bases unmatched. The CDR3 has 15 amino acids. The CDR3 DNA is TGCAGTGCTAGAGTACCGGGACAGGGGGCGTACGAGCAGTACTTC. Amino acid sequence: CSARVPGQGAYEQYF.

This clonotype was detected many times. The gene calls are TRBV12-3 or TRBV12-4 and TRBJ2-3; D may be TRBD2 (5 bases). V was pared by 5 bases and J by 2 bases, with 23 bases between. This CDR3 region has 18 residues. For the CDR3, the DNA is TGTGCCAGCAGTGAATCTGACGTTCGGGCGGGTGACACAGATACGCAGTATTTT. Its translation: CASSESDVRAGDTDTQYF.

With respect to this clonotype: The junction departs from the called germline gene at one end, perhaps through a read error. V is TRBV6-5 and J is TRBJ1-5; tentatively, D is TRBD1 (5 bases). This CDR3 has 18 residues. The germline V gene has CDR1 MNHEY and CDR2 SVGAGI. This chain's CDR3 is CAGSYNPGTDNSNQPQHF. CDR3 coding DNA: TGTGCCGGCAGTTACAATCCTGGGACCGATAATAGCAATCAGCCCCAGCATTTT.

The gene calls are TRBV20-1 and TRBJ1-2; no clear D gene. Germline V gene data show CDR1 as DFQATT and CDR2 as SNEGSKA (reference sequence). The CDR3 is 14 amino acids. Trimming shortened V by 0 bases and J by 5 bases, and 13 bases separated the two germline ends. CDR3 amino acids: CSARESPPRYGYTF. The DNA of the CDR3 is TGCAGTGCTAGAGAGTCCCCCCCCAGATATGGCTACACCTTC.

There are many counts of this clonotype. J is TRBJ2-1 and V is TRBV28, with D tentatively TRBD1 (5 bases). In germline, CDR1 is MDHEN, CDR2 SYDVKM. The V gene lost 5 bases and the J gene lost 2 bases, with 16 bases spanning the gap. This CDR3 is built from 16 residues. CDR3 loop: CASSPQTGLAYNEQFF. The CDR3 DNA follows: TGTGCCAGCAGTCCCCAAACAGGTCTCGCCTACAATGAGCAGTTCTTC.